The 11 T cell receptor beta chains below all came from one sample that was sequenced in a study of blood T cell repertoires in COVID-19 (dated by TCRdb to 2019 to 2021). The receptor library was made with the immunoSEQ multiplex PCR assay. The source is immuneACCESS, and TCRdb retained only in-frame sequences with V and J called. Part of the clones is not carried over; for the studies checked, unresolved V genes explain less than half of this, and the remainder is unexplained. Across this sample there are 230,000 or so clones, with approximately 84% seen only once. The top ten clones comprise roughly 2% of the sample. Sequencing was carried out using peripheral blood. These receptor sequences come from a man aged 40-55 years with active or convalescent COVID-19.

V is TRBV2 and J is TRBJ1-1; no clear D. The CDR3 is made up of 13 amino acids. Germline V gene lookup returns CDR1 SNHLY and CDR2 FYNNEI. Trimming shortened V by 4 bases and J by 5 bases, and 11 bases separated the two germline ends. CDR3 sequence (DNA): TGTGCCAGCAGTGCTGCCCGGGTAACTGAAGCTTTCTTT. This encodes CASSAARVTEAFF. Drawing the rest from reference TRBV2 and TRBJ1-1, the complete variable domain is EPEVTQTPSHQVTQMGQEVILRCVPISNHLYFYWYRQILGQKVEFLVSFYNNEISEKSEIFDDQFSVERPDGSNFTLKIRSTKLEDSAMYFCASSAARVTEAFFGQGTRLTVV.

The gene calls are TRBV19 and TRBJ2-2; possibly TRBD1 for D (6 bases). V lost 5 bases and J 6 bases, leaving 16 bases between the germline ends. Per germline, CDR1 LNHDA and CDR2 SQIVND (reference sequence). CDR3 size: 15 residues. CDR3 region: CASSLMGARAGELFF. In DNA form, the CDR3 reads TGTGCCAGTAGTTTGATGGGGGCAAGGGCCGGGGAGCTGTTTTTT.

The CDR3 protein is CASSLMGGTGNGYTF. The CDR3 DNA sequence: TGTGCCAGCAGTCTAATGGGTGGGACAGGGAATGGCTACACCTTC. This chain joins TRBV27 and TRBJ1-2; 9 bases are a match to TRBD1. The CDR3 is 15 amino acids. Germline lookup yields CDR1 MNHEY and CDR2 SMNVEV (reference sequence). J lost 6 bases, V lost 5 bases, and 10 bases had no gene match.

The chain uses TRBV7-9 and TRBJ1-1; TRBD1 matches 9 bases. Germline V gene lookup returns CDR1 SEHNR and CDR2 FQNEAQ (reference sequence). Losses at the gene ends were 5 bases for V and 0 bases for J; bases not matched to a gene: 4. This CDR3 is 15 amino acids long. The DNA of the CDR3 is TGTGCCAGCAGCCGGGACAGGGAATTGAACACTGAAGCTTTCTTT. The encoded protein is CASSRDRELNTEAFF.

The chain has TRBV5-4 and TRBJ2-7; 7 bases align to TRBD1. V gave up 5 bases and J gave up 3 bases; unmatched junction bases: 5. The CDR3 is 13 amino acids. Germline V CDR1 and CDR2: SGHNT, YYREEE (reference sequence). CDR3 in amino acids: CASRNRGNYEQYF. The CDR3 nucleotides are TGTGCCAGCAGGAACAGGGGTAACTACGAGCAGTACTTC.

The chain links TRBV28 to TRBJ1-1, with TRBD1 identical over 12 bases. Germline assignment: CDR1 MDHEN and CDR2 SYDVKM. Losses at the gene ends were 8 bases for V and 4 bases for J; bases not matched to a gene: 8. The CDR3 extends over 15 amino acids. The CDR3 nucleotides are TGTGCCAGCGGGACAGGGGGCGTAATAGGCACTGAAGCTTTCTTT. Amino acid sequence: CASGTGGVIGTEAFF.

The chain carries TRBV2 and TRBJ2-1, with TRBD1 matching 9 bases. The J segment lost 9 bases and the V segment lost 6 bases, leaving 9 bases of the junction unmatched. The CDR3 consists of 14 residues. Germline CDR1 and CDR2: SNHLY and FYNNEI. As DNA, the CDR3 is TGTGCCAGCAGCCGGGACAGGGCGAGAGGTGAGCAGTTCTTC. This gives the protein CASSRDRARGEQFF.

This sequence joins TRBV3-1 (or the pseudogene TRBV3-2) and TRBJ2-5; 9 bases agree with TRBD2. The CDR3 is 15 residues long. V gave up 5 bases and J gave up 2 bases; unmatched junction bases: 6. Germline CDR1 LGHDT, CDR2 YNNKEL (reference sequence). Written as DNA, the CDR3 is TGTGCCAGCAGCTCCCTTCTAGCGGGGCAAGAGACCCAGTACTTC. This codes for CASSSLLAGQETQYF.

The chain is built from TRBV6-4 and TRBJ2-3; tentatively, D is TRBD1 (6 bases). The germline V gene has CDR1 MRHNA and CDR2 SNTAGT. V was cut by 4 bases and J by 3 bases, with 11 bases left in between. The CDR3 consists of 14 residues. DNA of the CDR3: TGTGCCAGCAGTGTACAGGGTGTAACAGATACGCAGTATTTT. Protein product: CASSVQGVTDTQYF.

The rearrangement links TRBV10-3 to TRBJ2-7; TRBD2 might be the D (5 bases). The CDR3 extends over 15 amino acids. Between the trimmed V and J ends, which lost 0 bases and 3 bases, there was a span of 12 bases. Per the germline V gene, CDR1 is ENHRY and CDR2 is SYGVKD. CDR3 amino acids: CAISESGAVNYEQYF. Here the CDR3 DNA reads TGTGCCATCAGTGAGTCGGGAGCGGTTAACTACGAGCAGTACTTC.

The rearrangement uses TRBV6-5 and TRBJ1-5, with D maybe TRBD1 (6 bases). The CDR3 covers 16 residues. Germline CDR1 reads MNHEY; CDR2 reads SVGAGI. Trimming removed 4 bases from V and 4 bases from J, with 17 bases in between. In DNA form, the CDR3 reads TGTGCCAGCAGTTCGTCAGGCAGGGGCGAGAATCAGCCCCAGCATTTT. It yields the protein CASSSSGRGENQPQHF.